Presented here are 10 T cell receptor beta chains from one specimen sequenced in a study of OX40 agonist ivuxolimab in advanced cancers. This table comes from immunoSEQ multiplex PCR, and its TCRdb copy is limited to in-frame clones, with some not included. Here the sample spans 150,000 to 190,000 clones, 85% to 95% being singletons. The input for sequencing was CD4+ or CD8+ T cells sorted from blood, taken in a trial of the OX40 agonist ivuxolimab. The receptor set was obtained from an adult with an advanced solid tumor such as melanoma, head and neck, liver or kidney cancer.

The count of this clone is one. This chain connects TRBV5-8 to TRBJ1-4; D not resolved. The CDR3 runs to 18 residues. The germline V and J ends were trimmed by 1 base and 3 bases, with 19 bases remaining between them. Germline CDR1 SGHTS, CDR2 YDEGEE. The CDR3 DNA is TGTGCCAGCAGCTTGTTAAGGGCTACCATCGCAGCTAATGAAAAACTGTTTTTT. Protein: CASSLLRATIAANEKLFF.

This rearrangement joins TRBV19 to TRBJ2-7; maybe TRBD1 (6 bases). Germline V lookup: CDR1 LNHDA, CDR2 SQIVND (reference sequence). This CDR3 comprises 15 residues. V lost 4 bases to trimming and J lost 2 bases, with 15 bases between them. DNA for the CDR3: TGTGCCAGTAGTAGCCAACCGGGACATCCCTACGAGCAGTACTTC. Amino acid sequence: CASSSQPGHPYEQYF.

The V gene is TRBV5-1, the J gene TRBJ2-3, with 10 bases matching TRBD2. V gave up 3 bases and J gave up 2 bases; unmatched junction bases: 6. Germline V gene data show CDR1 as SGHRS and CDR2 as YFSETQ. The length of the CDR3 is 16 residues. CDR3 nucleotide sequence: TGCGCCAGCAGCTCCGGACTAGCGGTACACACAGATACGCAGTATTTT. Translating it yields CASSSGLAVHTDTQYF.

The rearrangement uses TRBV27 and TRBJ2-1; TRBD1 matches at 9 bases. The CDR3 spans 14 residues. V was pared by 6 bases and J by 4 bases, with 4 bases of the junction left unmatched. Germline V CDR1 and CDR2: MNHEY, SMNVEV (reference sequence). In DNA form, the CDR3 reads TGTGCCAGCAGCCGGGACAGGGCTTACAATGAGCAGTTCTTC. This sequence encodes CASSRDRAYNEQFF.

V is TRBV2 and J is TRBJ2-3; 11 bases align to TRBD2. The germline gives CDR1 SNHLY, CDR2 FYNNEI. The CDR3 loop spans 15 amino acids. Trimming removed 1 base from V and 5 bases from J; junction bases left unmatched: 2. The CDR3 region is CASSEGLAGLDTQYF. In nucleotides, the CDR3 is TGTGCCAGCAGTGAAGGACTAGCGGGGCTAGATACGCAGTATTTT.

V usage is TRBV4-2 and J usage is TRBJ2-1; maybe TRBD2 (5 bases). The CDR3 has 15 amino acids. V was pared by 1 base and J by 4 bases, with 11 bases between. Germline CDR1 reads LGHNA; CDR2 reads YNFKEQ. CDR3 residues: CASSQGEGGYNEQFF. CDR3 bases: TGTGCCAGCAGCCAAGGTGAGGGTGGGTACAATGAGCAGTTCTTC.

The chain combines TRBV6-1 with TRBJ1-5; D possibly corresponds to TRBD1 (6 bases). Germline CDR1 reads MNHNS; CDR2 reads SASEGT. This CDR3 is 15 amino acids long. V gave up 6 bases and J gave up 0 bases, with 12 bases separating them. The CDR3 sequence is CASSYTGYSNQPQHF. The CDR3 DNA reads TGTGCCAGCAGCTACACAGGGTATAGCAATCAGCCCCAGCATTTT.

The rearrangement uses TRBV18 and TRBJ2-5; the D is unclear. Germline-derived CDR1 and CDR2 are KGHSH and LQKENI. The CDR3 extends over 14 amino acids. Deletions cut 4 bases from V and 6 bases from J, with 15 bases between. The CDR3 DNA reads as TGTGCCAGCTCACTAACAGACGTTCTGAAGACCCAGTACTTC. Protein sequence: CASSLTDVLKTQYF. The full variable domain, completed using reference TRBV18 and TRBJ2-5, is NAGVMQNPRHLVRRRGQEARLRCSPMKGHSHVYWYRQLPEEGLKFMVYLQKENIIDESGMPKERFSAEFPKEGPSILRIQQVVRGDSAAYFCASSLTDVLKTQYFGPGTRLLVL.

For the CDR3, the DNA is TGTGCCAGCATACGGTGGGGGGAGGAGCAGTTCTTC. As protein: CASIRWGEEQFF. The gene calls are TRBV6-6 and TRBJ2-1, with D possibly TRBD2 on 6 matching bases. Trimming took off 7 bases at V and 10 bases at J, with 14 bases between the two ends. There are 12 residues in the CDR3. Germline CDR1 and CDR2: MNHNY and SVGAGI (reference sequence).

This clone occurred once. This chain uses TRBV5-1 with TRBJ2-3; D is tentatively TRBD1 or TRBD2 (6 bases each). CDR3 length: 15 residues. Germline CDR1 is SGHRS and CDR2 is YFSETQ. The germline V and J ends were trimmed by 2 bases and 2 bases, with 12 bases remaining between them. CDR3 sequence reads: CASSFRRGNTDTQYF. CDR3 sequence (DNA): TGCGCCAGCAGCTTCAGGAGGGGGAACACAGATACGCAGTATTTT.